This passage covers 14 T cell receptor beta chains from one sample sequenced in a study of T cells in Graves' hyperthyroidism and ophthalmopathy. The CDR3 regions of TCR beta were amplified from RNA transcripts. HTBI primers were employed in a first-round RT-PCR of the TCR CDR3. From the multiplex PCR reads, TCRdb called clonotypes with MiXCR, one entry per CDR3 protein. The data contain almost 600,000 distinct CDR3 sequences, more than 11% of them seen just once; the ten biggest clones take up 4.5% to 6%. The sequenced material came from blood. These receptors were collected from a woman in her twenties or thirties with Graves' hyperthyroidism that later progressed to Graves' ophthalmopathy.

Points on this clonotype: A read error is possible here, since a much larger clone lies one base away. The gene calls are TRBV30 and TRBJ1-1; D gene unclear. The CDR3 is 11 residues long. Germline CDR1 and CDR2: GTSNPN and SVGIG (reference sequence). The chain's CDR3 is CARRRNTEAFF. In DNA, the CDR3 is TGTGCCAGGAGGCGGAACACTGAAGCTTTCTTT. The full variable domain, in which reference TRBV30 and TRBJ1-1 provide the parts outside the CDR3, is SQTIHQWPATLVQPVGSPLSLECTVEGTSNPNLYWYRQAAGRGLQLLFYSVGIGQISSEVPQNLSASRPQDRQFILSSKKLLLSDSGFYLCARRRNTEAFFGQGTRLTVV.

As for this clonotype: This clone may be a read error of a much larger clone one base away. In this CDR3 the conserved last residue, phenylalanine or tryptophan, is missing, so a read error is likely. This chain uses TRBV5-4 with TRBJ2-7; D is undetermined. Trimming took off 5 bases at V and 0 bases at J, with 12 bases between the two ends. Germline CDR1 SGHNT, CDR2 YYREEE (reference sequence). The CDR3 is made up of 14 amino acids. The CDR3 is CASSAASSSYEQYS. CDR3 in DNA: TGTGCCAGCAGTGCGGCATCGAGCTCCTACGAGCAGTACTCC.

This clonotype has at least ten counts. The rearrangement uses TRBV28 and TRBJ2-1, with D maybe TRBD1 (7 bases). CDR3 size: 22 residues. Trimming took 3 bases from V and 0 from J, leaving 30 bases between them. Germline V lookup: CDR1 MDHEN, CDR2 SYDVKM. The chain's CDR3 is CASSFPDRVKIKGGSSYNEQFF. In DNA, the CDR3 is TGTGCCAGCAGTTTCCCTGACAGGGTCAAAATCAAGGGGGGTAGCTCCTACAATGAGCAGTTCTTC.

V and J are TRBV6-1 and TRBJ2-1; 10 bases are shared with TRBD1. From germline, CDR1 is MNHNS and CDR2 SASEGT. V was pared by 5 bases and J by 9 bases, with 16 bases of the junction left unmatched. CDR3 size: 17 residues. The CDR3 sequence is CASSFGTGDSGPIEQFF. Written as DNA, the CDR3 is TGTGCCAGCAGTTTCGGGACAGGGGATAGCGGCCCCATTGAGCAGTTCTTC.

This clonotype was detected once. Just one base apart from a much larger clone, this may be a read error. The V and J genes are TRBV18 and TRBJ2-7, with a weak D call TRBD2 (5 bases). CDR3 length: 15 amino acids. CDR1 and CDR2 from the germline V gene are KGHSH and LQKENI. For the CDR3, the DNA is TGTGCCAGCTCACCACAAGGAGCGGTTACCTACGAGCCGTACTTC. It specifies CASSPQGAVTYEPYF.

The chain joins TRBV27 to TRBJ2-7; 7 bases align to TRBD2. Germline-derived CDR1 and CDR2 are MNHEY and SMNVEV (reference sequence). Losses at the gene ends were 2 bases for V and 1 base for J; bases not matched to a gene: 2. The CDR3 contains 14 residues. CDR3 sequence reads: CASSLQGLSYEQYF. As DNA, the CDR3 is TGTGCCAGCAGTTTACAGGGACTATCCTACGAGCAGTACTTC.

The chain uses TRBV12-3 or TRBV12-4 and TRBJ1-5; a possible D gene is TRBD1 (6 bases). The CDR3 sequence is 18 residues long. V lost 2 bases, J lost 4 bases, and 21 bases lay in between. CDR3 protein: CASSLMIRTGSWNQPQHF. The DNA of the CDR3 is TGTGCCAGCAGTTTAATGATCCGCACAGGGTCTTGGAATCAGCCCCAGCATTTT.

This clonotype has a count of ten or more. The chain carries TRBV2 and TRBJ2-1, with D unclear. Germline CDR1 reads SNHLY; CDR2 reads FYNNEI. The V gene lost 6 bases and the J gene lost 1 base, with 13 bases spanning the gap. The CDR3 contains 15 residues. CDR3 in DNA: TGTGCCAGCAGGGACGGTGGATTTTCCTACAATGAGCAGTTCTTC. It encodes CASRDGGFSYNEQFF.

This clonotype appeared many times. The chain employs TRBV5-1 and TRBJ2-7, with D possibly called TRBD1 or TRBD2 (6 bases each). The CDR3 spans 14 residues. CDR1 and CDR2 from the germline V gene are SGHRS and YFSETQ. The germline V and J ends were trimmed by 4 bases and 5 bases, with 16 bases remaining between them. The CDR3 protein is CASSPERGANEQYF. The CDR3 DNA follows: TGCGCCAGCAGCCCCGAAAGGGGGGCCAACGAGCAGTACTTC. The whole variable domain, remainder taken from reference TRBV5-1 and TRBJ2-7, is KAGVTQTPRYLIKTRGQQVTLSCSPISGHRSVSWYQQTPGQGLQFLFEYFSETQRNKGNFPGRFSGRQFSNSRSEMNVSTLELGDSALYLCASSPERGANEQYFGPGTRLTVT.

The chain joins TRBV5-1 to TRBJ1-2; D is unresolved. The CDR3 is 15 residues long. Between the trimmed V and J ends, which lost 1 base and 0 bases, there was a span of 10 bases. Germline V gene data show CDR1 as SGHRS and CDR2 as YFSETQ. Here the CDR3 reads CASSLQADSNYGYTF. In DNA form, the CDR3 reads TGCGCCAGCAGCTTGCAAGCAGATTCTAACTATGGCTACACCTTC. Filled out from reference TRBV5-1 and TRBJ1-2, the complete variable domain reads KAGVTQTPRYLIKTRGQQVTLSCSPISGHRSVSWYQQTPGQGLQFLFEYFSETQRNKGNFPGRFSGRQFSNSRSEMNVSTLELGDSALYLCASSLQADSNYGYTFGSGTRLTVV.

This clonotype was counted many times. The chain is built from TRBV5-1 and TRBJ1-2; D might be TRBD1 (5 bases). Germline values: CDR1 SGHRS, CDR2 YFSETQ. The CDR3 consists of 14 residues. The V end lost 3 bases, the J end lost 5 bases, and 14 bases lay between the germline ends. The CDR3 reads CASSSGGSGYGYTF. CDR3 bases: TGCGCCAGCAGCTCCGGGGGGTCGGGATATGGCTACACCTTC.

This chain links TRBV12-3 or TRBV12-4 with TRBJ2-2; 8 bases are shared with TRBD1. The CDR3 contains 15 residues. V lost 5 bases to trimming and J lost 3 bases; unmatched junction nucleotides: 5. This CDR3 is CASSKTGDYTGELFF. CDR3 nucleotides: TGTGCCAGCAGTAAGACAGGGGACTACACCGGGGAGCTGTTTTTT.

The chain uses TRBV30 and TRBJ2-7; TRBD2 matches 13 bases. This CDR3 is 16 amino acids long. The V gene end was trimmed by 1 base and the J gene end by 0 bases; junction bases not matched to a gene: 3. Germline assignment: CDR1 GTSNPN and CDR2 SVGIG (reference sequence). Here the CDR3 reads CAWSGLAGGSSYEQYF. Here the CDR3 DNA reads TGTGCCTGGAGTGGACTAGCGGGAGGCAGCTCCTACGAGCAGTACTTC.

This clonotype was seen ten or more times. The chain combines TRBV7-8 with TRBJ2-2; D assignment may be TRBD1 or TRBD2 (5 bases each). The CDR3 is 16 amino acids. Germline V gives CDR1 SGHVS, CDR2 FQNEAQ. Deletions cut 1 base from V and 4 bases from J, with 13 bases between. For the CDR3, the DNA is TGTGCCAGCAGCTTAGGGAGACAGACTATCACCGGGGAGCTGTTTTTT. It encodes CASSLGRQTITGELFF.